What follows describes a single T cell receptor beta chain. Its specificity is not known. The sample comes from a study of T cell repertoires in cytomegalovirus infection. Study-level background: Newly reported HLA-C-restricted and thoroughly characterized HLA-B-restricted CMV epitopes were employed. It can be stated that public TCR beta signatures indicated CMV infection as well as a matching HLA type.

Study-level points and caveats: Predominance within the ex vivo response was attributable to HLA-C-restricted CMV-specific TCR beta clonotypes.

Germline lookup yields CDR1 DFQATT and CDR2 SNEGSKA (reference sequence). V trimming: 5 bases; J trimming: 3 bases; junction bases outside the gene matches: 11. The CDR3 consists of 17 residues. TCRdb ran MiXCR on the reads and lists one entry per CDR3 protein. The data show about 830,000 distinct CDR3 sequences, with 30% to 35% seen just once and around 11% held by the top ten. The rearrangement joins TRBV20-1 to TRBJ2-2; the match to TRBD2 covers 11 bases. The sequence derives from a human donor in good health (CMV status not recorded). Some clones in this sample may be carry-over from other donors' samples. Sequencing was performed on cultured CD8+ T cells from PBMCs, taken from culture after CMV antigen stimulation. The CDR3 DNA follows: TGCAGTGCTGAATCAAACCCACTAGCGGGGGACACCGGGGAGCTGTTTTTT. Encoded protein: CSAESNPLAGDTGELFF.